The 17 T cell receptor beta chains reported below all come from one sample, sequenced in a study of T-cell reconstitution after alpha-beta-depleted transplantation in children. TCRbeta library construction was performed incorporating unique molecular identifiers. TCRdb fed the PCR reads into MiXCR, producing one record per CDR3 protein. This sample has almost 600,000 distinct CDR3 sequences, with 25% to 30% found just once. Sequencing was performed on PBMCs, taken before TCRalphabeta/CD19-depleted stem cell transplant. The receptor source for this set is a boy in the first two years of life with Wiskott-Aldrich syndrome, due to receive a stem cell transplant.

The chain carries TRBV5-1 and TRBJ2-5; 8 bases agree with TRBD2. V was clipped by 2 bases and J by 4 bases; unmatched bases: 7. CDR1 SGHRS and CDR2 YFSETQ come from the germline V gene. The CDR3 is 15 amino acids. The CDR3 nucleotides read TGCGCCAGCAGCTTACTGACTAGCGTCGGAGAGACCCAGTACTTC. This codes for CASSLLTSVGETQYF.

The chain is built from TRBV29-1 and TRBJ1-4; D is perhaps TRBD1 (6 bases). Between the trimmed V and J ends, which lost 7 bases and 7 bases, there was a span of 10 bases. The CDR3 runs to 11 residues. The V gene's germline CDR1 is SQVTM and CDR2 ANQGSEA. CDR3 DNA sequence: TGCAGCGGAGCCAGGGGTGAAAAACTGTTTTTT. Translating it yields CSGARGEKLFF.

V is TRBV29-1 and J is TRBJ1-2, with 11 nucleotides matching TRBD1. In germline, CDR1 is SQVTM, CDR2 ANQGSEA. The CDR3 consists of 14 residues. V was clipped by 4 bases and J by 3 bases; unmatched bases: 4. The CDR3 region is CSVGTGGFHYGYTF. CDR3 nucleotide sequence: TGCAGCGTTGGGACAGGGGGCTTTCACTATGGCTACACCTTC.

This clonotype has a handful of counts. This chain uses TRBV24-1 with TRBJ2-2; D is perhaps TRBD1 or TRBD2 (5 bases each). Germline CDR1 reads KGHDR; CDR2 reads SFDVKD. Between the trimmed V and J ends, which lost 9 bases and 2 bases, there was a span of 12 bases. The CDR3 loop spans 14 amino acids. The CDR3 coding sequence is TGTGCCACCGAGGGACCGGAAAACACCGGGGAGCTGTTTTTT. Amino acid sequence: CATEGPENTGELFF.

The table lists this clonotype with a few counts. V usage is TRBV7-8 and J usage is TRBJ2-2, with a possible D match to TRBD2 (7 bases). Germline V gene data show CDR1 as SGHVS and CDR2 as FQNEAQ. The V gene lost 4 bases and the J gene lost 5 bases, with 17 bases spanning the gap. The CDR3 totals 16 residues. CDR3 region: CASSSGRWGRTGELFF. In DNA, the CDR3 is TGTGCCAGCAGCTCCGGGAGGTGGGGGCGAACCGGGGAGCTGTTTTTT.

The chain combines TRBV7-2 with TRBJ2-1; 7 bases match TRBD2. The germline gives CDR1 SGHTA, CDR2 FQGNSA. The V and J ends lost 6 bases and 4 bases, in that order; junction bases with no gene match: 6. The CDR3 totals 14 residues. DNA of the CDR3: TGTGCCAGCAGAACGGGACTACTTTACAATGAGCAGTTCTTC. Encoded protein: CASRTGLLYNEQFF.

The table lists this clonotype with a few counts. At one of its ends the junction is not consistent with the germline gene, which may arise from a read error. The J gene is TRBJ2-1, the V gene TRBV28, with D maybe TRBD2 (6 bases). Germline CDR1 reads MDHEN; CDR2 reads SYDVKM. The CDR3 sequence is 16 residues long. The CDR3 spells CASNLPGLVTENEQFF. CDR3 coding DNA: TGTGCCAGCAATTTACCGGGACTGGTGACGGAAAATGAGCAGTTCTTC.

The rearrangement links TRBV12-5 to TRBJ2-1; D possibly corresponds to TRBD1 (6 bases). From germline, CDR1 is LGHNT and CDR2 FRNRAP. V was clipped by 5 bases and J by 6 bases, with 17 bases between them. The CDR3 extends over 15 amino acids. The CDR3 is CASGLDRPRLNEQFF. The CDR3 DNA reads as TGTGCTAGTGGTCTCGACAGGCCAAGGCTCAATGAGCAGTTCTTC.

J is TRBJ1-1 and V is TRBV20-1; D remains unclear. CDR1 is DFQATT, CDR2 SNEGSKA, per germline (reference sequence). This CDR3 region has 13 residues. V lost 1 base, J lost 0 bases, and 6 bases lay in between. The DNA for the CDR3 is TGCAGTGCTAGAGGGATATTGAACACTGAAGCTTTCTTT. This codes for CSARGILNTEAFF.

This clonotype was detected only a few times. CDR3: CSALVGGLDTGELFF. For the CDR3, the DNA is TGCAGCGCCCTGGTTGGGGGTTTGGATACCGGGGAGCTGTTTTTT. The chain employs TRBV29-1 and TRBJ2-2; either TRBD1 or TRBD2 may fit D (5 bases each). The germline V gene has CDR1 SQVTM and CDR2 ANQGSEA. This CDR3 has 15 amino acids. With 7 bases removed from V and 5 bases from J, the gap between germline ends came to 20 bases.

The chain has TRBV24-1 and TRBJ2-1, with 9 bases matching TRBD2. V gave up 3 bases and J gave up 2 bases; unmatched junction bases: 10. This CDR3 has 18 amino acids. Germline CDR1 and CDR2: KGHDR and SFDVKD. CDR3 in amino acids: CATSDPDGRLAAYNEQFF. For the CDR3, the DNA is TGTGCCACCAGTGATCCTGACGGCAGACTAGCGGCCTACAATGAGCAGTTCTTC.

In this sample, this clonotype turned up a few times. V usage is TRBV5-1 and J usage is TRBJ1-2; TRBD1 matches at 8 bases. In germline, CDR1 is SGHRS, CDR2 YFSETQ. CDR3 size: 16 residues. With 0 bases clipped from V and 6 bases from J, the junction kept 10 bases outside the gene matches. DNA for the CDR3: TGCGCCAGCAGCTTGGTTCTCGGACAGGGCCGTCATGGCTACACCTTC. This gives the protein CASSLVLGQGRHGYTF.

The rearrangement joins TRBV9 to TRBJ2-1; possibly TRBD2 for D (6 bases). The CDR3 length is 16 residues. CDR1 is SGDLS, CDR2 YYNGEE, per germline. V gave up 0 bases and J gave up 4 bases, with 14 bases separating them. The CDR3 DNA is TGTGCCAGCAGCGTAGCGGCGGGAATAGGTTACAATGAGCAGTTCTTC. It translates to CASSVAAGIGYNEQFF.

Only a few counts were recorded for this clonotype. The J gene is TRBJ1-5, the V gene TRBV19; 10 bases match TRBD1. CDR1 and CDR2 (germline): LNHDA, SQIVND (reference sequence). V lost 3 bases and J lost 6; bases outside the gene matches: 8. The length of the CDR3 is 16 residues. The CDR3 region has the DNA TGTGCCAGTAGTATCGGACAGGGGGAAGCAGGTCAGCCCCAGCATTTT. It specifies CASSIGQGEAGQPQHF.

The rearrangement links TRBV6-1 to TRBJ2-1; 7 bases agree with TRBD2. Unmatched junction bases numbered 6, after V lost 4 bases and J lost 0 bases. The CDR3 is made up of 16 amino acids. Germline lookup yields CDR1 MNHNS and CDR2 SASEGT. The CDR3 DNA reads as TGTGCCAGCAGTGGGCTAGCGGCTGGCTCCTACAATGAGCAGTTCTTC. It translates to CASSGLAAGSYNEQFF.

This clonotype came up a few times. The V and J genes are TRBV4-2 and TRBJ2-3, with D possibly being TRBD1 or TRBD2 (5 bases each). V shed 1 base and J shed 1 base, with 15 bases lying between them. The CDR3 length is 17 residues. Per the germline V gene, CDR1 is LGHNA and CDR2 is YNFKEQ. CDR3 nucleotide sequence: TGTGCCAGCAGCCAAGGCGTTGGGGCGAGGGGCACAGATACGCAGTATTTT. Its protein product is CASSQGVGARGTDTQYF.

The table lists this clonotype with a few counts. The chain employs TRBV7-7 and TRBJ2-5; D may be TRBD1 (6 bases). V lost 5 bases and J 0 bases, leaving 19 bases between the germline ends. The length of the CDR3 is 17 residues. CDR1 and CDR2 (germline): SSHAT, FNYEAQ (reference sequence). The CDR3 nucleotides are TGTGCCAGCAGCCTCCGACCGGGACACCCGTACCAAGAGACCCAGTACTTC. Translated: CASSLRPGHPYQETQYF.